This T cell receptor (beta chain) appears in the sequencing data of a study of PD-L1 blockade in urothelial cancer. Background on the study: The study recovered a median of roughly 150,000 T cells per blood sample.

The diagnosis in patients was locally advanced or metastatic urothelial carcinoma. Between 1 and 8 samples per patient were obtained, pretreatment and on-treatment. Here immunoSEQ multiplex PCR was the method, and the copy in TCRdb shows in-frame clones only, minus some. The data contain approximately 38,000 clones, 83% of them singletons. The CDR3 sequence is 11 residues long. V gave up 6 bases and J gave up 11 bases, with 12 bases separating them. The germline gives CDR1 MNHNY, CDR2 SVGAGI (reference sequence). The sequenced sample was PBMCs, obtained around atezolizumab (anti-PD-L1) treatment. The sequence came from a man between 60 and 70 years old with urothelial cancer. V is TRBV6-6 and J is TRBJ2-3; maybe TRBD1 (6 bases). The CDR3: CASSADSGQYF. The CDR3 region has the DNA TGTGCCAGCAGCGCGGACAGTGGGCAGTATTTT.